This T cell receptor (beta chain) was captured in a study of T-cell reconstitution after alpha-beta-depleted transplantation in children. Regarding this clonotype: The target antigen is unknown.

With V trimmed by 6 bases and J by 5 bases, 16 bases remained unmatched. Germline loops: CDR1 MNHNS, CDR2 SASEGT. There are 17 residues in the CDR3. Findings and limits, study-wide: Reported findings indicate that, about two months after transplant, alpha-beta T cells came from several hundred expanded clones, which were derived from non-depleted graft cells. At day 60, the high TCRbeta diversity found in some patients originated from recipient T cells and thymic progenitors that had survived. Diversity and T-cell counts at one year after transplant derived mostly from new T cells.

Unique molecular identifiers were built into the TCRbeta library. TCRdb recomputed calls from the PCR reads with MiXCR, one row per CDR3 protein. Found here are 530,000 or so distinct CDR3 sequences, over 25% of them singletons; the top ten hold about a third. V gene TRBV6-1 combines with J gene TRBJ2-4, with TRBD1 matching 7 bases. The specimen comprised PBMCs, sampled before TCRalphabeta/CD19-depleted stem cell transplant. The clonotype was recovered from a boy in the first two years of life with Wiskott-Aldrich syndrome, due to receive a stem cell transplant. CDR3: CASSLTGAAPTENIQYF. As DNA, the CDR3 is TGTGCCAGCAGCCTTACAGGGGCCGCCCCCACGGAAAACATTCAGTACTTC.